These 30 T cell receptor beta chains came from one sample sequenced in a study of cytomegalovirus exposure and HLA in healthy donors. PCR primers comprised 60 Vbeta and 13 Jbeta primers. TCRdb's table, derived via immunoSEQ multiplex PCR, lists solely in-frame clones and lacks some. The table lists 100,000 or so clones, roughly 80% of them singletons. The sequencing input was PBMCs. These receptor sequences come from a young man in good health and CMV-seropositive.

V and J are TRBV5-1 and TRBJ2-7, with 8 positions matching TRBD1. Losses at the gene ends were 0 bases for V and 7 bases for J; bases not matched to a gene: 6. Germline lookup yields CDR1 SGHRS and CDR2 YFSETQ. The CDR3 consists of 14 residues. The CDR3 reads CASSLVTGGREQYF. The DNA for the CDR3 is TGCGCCAGCAGCTTGGTTACAGGGGGTCGGGAGCAGTACTTC.

This rearrangement joins TRBV29-1 to TRBJ2-5, with D perhaps matching TRBD1 (7 bases). Germline values: CDR1 SQVTM, CDR2 ANQGSEA. The CDR3 contains 14 residues. The V gene lost 2 bases and the J gene lost 4 bases, with 14 bases spanning the gap. CDR3 nucleotides: TGCAGCGTTGAAAGGGGGCGGGACGGAGAGACCCAGTACTTC. Its protein product is CSVERGRDGETQYF.

DNA of the CDR3: TGTGCCACCAGTAACGGCGGTCGGAATCAGCCCCAGCATTTT. It is translated as CATSNGGRNQPQHF. The chain combines TRBV15 with TRBJ1-5; D unclear. The V end lost 6 bases, the J end lost 4 bases, and 13 bases lay between the germline ends. The CDR3 has 14 residues. Germline assignment: CDR1 LNHNV and CDR2 YYDKDF (reference sequence).

The chain is built from TRBV5-4 and TRBJ2-3; perhaps TRBD1 as D (5 bases). Trimming took 0 bases from V and 1 from J, leaving 12 bases between them. Per the germline V gene, CDR1 is SGHNT and CDR2 is YYREEE (reference sequence). The CDR3 covers 16 residues. CDR3 sequence (DNA): TGTGCCAGCAGCTTGGCAGCCACCAGGGGCACAGATACGCAGTATTTT. This gives the protein CASSLAATRGTDTQYF.

V is TRBV10-3 and J is TRBJ2-7, with 7 bases lining up with TRBD2. The CDR3 is made up of 16 amino acids. Trimming cost V 0 bases and J 0 bases; bases outside gene matches: 5. Germline CDR1 ENHRY, CDR2 SYGVKD. The CDR3 loop reads CAISESGAGSSYEQYF. CDR3 sequence (DNA): TGTGCCATCAGTGAGTCGGGAGCGGGGAGCTCCTACGAGCAGTACTTC.

The rearrangement links TRBV29-1 to TRBJ1-1, with a possible D match to TRBD1 (5 bases). The V end lost 6 bases, the J end lost 1 base, and 12 bases lay between the germline ends. This CDR3 contains 13 residues. CDR1 is SQVTM and CDR2 is ANQGSEA in the germline V gene. CDR3 protein: CSVRPTGNTEAFF. The CDR3 DNA reads TGCAGCGTCAGACCTACAGGGAACACTGAAGCTTTCTTT.

The chain joins TRBV13 to TRBJ2-5; tentative D call: TRBD1 (5 bases). Germline CDR1 and CDR2: PRHDT and FYEKMQ (reference sequence). Trimming took 1 base from V and 1 from J, leaving 16 bases between them. The length of the CDR3 is 17 residues. As DNA, the CDR3 is TGTGCCAGCAGCTTAGTTAGAAGGGGCCAAGCCCAAGAGACCCAGTACTTC. This encodes CASSLVRRGQAQETQYF.

The V gene is TRBV7-6, the J gene TRBJ1-5, with 11 bases aligning to TRBD1. Germline assignment: CDR1 SGHVS and CDR2 FNYEAQ. The junction had 3 bases not matched to a gene; V was cut back by 3 bases and J by 5 bases. The CDR3 covers 15 residues. The CDR3 DNA is TGTGCCAGCAGCTTGGGGACAGGGGGGCATCAGCCCCAGCATTTT. It translates to CASSLGTGGHQPQHF.

V is TRBV19 and J is TRBJ1-2; D might be TRBD1 (5 bases). The CDR3 has 13 residues. Trimming shortened V by 5 bases and J by 5 bases, and 12 bases separated the two germline ends. Looked up from germline, CDR1 is LNHDA and CDR2 is SQIVND (reference sequence). CDR3 region: CASSPEGVYGYTF. CDR3 coding DNA: TGTGCCAGTAGTCCCGAAGGGGTTTATGGCTACACCTTC.

The CDR3 DNA reads TGTGCCAGCAGCCAGGACAGTTGGGCCTACGAGCAGTACTTC. This sequence encodes CASSQDSWAYEQYF. The chain joins TRBV14 to TRBJ2-7; a possible D gene is TRBD1 (6 bases). Trimming left V 3 bases short and J 2 bases short, with 11 bases between. Looked up from germline, CDR1 is SGHDN and CDR2 is FVKESK. The CDR3 is 14 amino acids.

The chain is built from TRBV5-4 and TRBJ2-3; the D gene is possibly TRBD2 (5 bases). The CDR3 spans 16 residues. Trimming took 6 bases from V and 0 from J, leaving 17 bases between them. CDR1 is SGHNT, CDR2 YYREEE, per germline (reference sequence). The CDR3: CASTKNVGASTDTQYF. CDR3 sequence (DNA): TGTGCCAGCACCAAAAACGTGGGAGCTAGCACAGATACGCAGTATTTT.

This sequence joins TRBV29-1 and TRBJ2-2; 10 positions agree with TRBD2. From germline, CDR1 is SQVTM and CDR2 ANQGSEA. The CDR3 runs 15 residues. The junction had 12 bases not matched to a gene; V was cut back by 7 bases and J by 7 bases. The CDR3 loop is CSAGLADPLGGELFF. The CDR3 nucleotides are TGCAGCGCCGGACTAGCGGACCCCTTGGGCGGGGAGCTGTTTTTT.

By share of the sample, this clone is large. The chain has TRBV19 and TRBJ1-1; the D gene is possibly TRBD1 (6 bases). V was shortened by 3 bases and J by 13 bases, with 21 bases between the two germline ends. Per the germline V gene, CDR1 is LNHDA and CDR2 is SQIVND (reference sequence). The CDR3 is made up of 14 amino acids. Here the CDR3 reads CASSIDYKGVRVFF. Here the CDR3 DNA reads TGTGCCAGTAGTATCGACTATAAGGGGGTGAGGGTTTTCTTT.

This clone occurred a few times. The chain carries TRBV5-4 and TRBJ1-1; 10 nucleotides match TRBD1. The V gene end was trimmed by 2 bases and the J gene end by 5 bases; junction bases not matched to a gene: 9. This CDR3 is built from 16 residues. Germline-derived CDR1 and CDR2 are SGHNT and YYREEE (reference sequence). Here the CDR3 reads CASSFLLTGGRTEAFF. The CDR3 nucleotides are TGTGCCAGCAGCTTCCTCCTGACAGGGGGCCGGACTGAAGCTTTCTTT.

This chain links TRBV5-6 with TRBJ1-4; 7 bases are a match to TRBD1. The CDR3 runs to 14 residues. V was clipped by 4 bases and J by 3 bases; unmatched bases: 3. Germline V gene data show CDR1 as SGHDT and CDR2 as YYEEEE. The DNA for the CDR3 is TGTGCCAGCAGCCATGGGACAGCTAATGAAAAACTGTTTTTT. It specifies CASSHGTANEKLFF. The variable domain in full, with the rest retrieved from reference TRBV5-6 and TRBJ1-4, is DAGVTQSPTHLIKTRGQQVTLRCSPKSGHDTVSWYQQALGQGPQFIFQYYEEEERQRGNFPDRFSGHQFPNYSSELNVNALLLGDSALYLCASSHGTANEKLFFGSGTQLSVL.

The rearrangement uses TRBV5-1 and TRBJ2-5; 12 bases match TRBD2. Germline V gene sequence: CDR1 SGHRS, CDR2 YFSETQ. The V and J ends lost 0 bases and 5 bases, in that order; junction bases with no gene match: 8. This CDR3 has 17 residues. CDR3 sequence reads: CASSLAASGGALETQYF. For the CDR3, the DNA is TGCGCCAGCAGCTTGGCCGCTAGCGGGGGGGCTTTGGAGACCCAGTACTTC.

This sequence joins TRBV19 and TRBJ2-1; D not certain. In germline, CDR1 is LNHDA, CDR2 SQIVND (reference sequence). The germline V and J ends were trimmed by 5 bases and 7 bases, with 6 bases remaining between them. The CDR3 is made up of 11 amino acids. In DNA, the CDR3 is TGTGCCAGTAGTCAAGCGAATGAGCAGTTCTTC. Translation: CASSQANEQFF.

The chain links TRBV6-6 to TRBJ2-7; TRBD1 might be the D (6 bases). This CDR3 contains 15 residues. Germline values: CDR1 MNHNY, CDR2 SVGAGI (reference sequence). Deletions cut 2 bases from V and 7 bases from J, with 18 bases between. CDR3 nucleotide sequence: TGTGCCAGCAGTTACGGGACATCGCTTGGAGGAGAGCAGTACTTC. Translation: CASSYGTSLGGEQYF.

Turning to this clone: Since no conserved phenylalanine or tryptophan closes the CDR3, a read error is the likely cause. The rearrangement joins TRBV27 to TRBJ1-2; 8 nucleotides match TRBD1. The ends lost 4 bases at V and 8 bases at J; junction bases unmatched: 9. The CDR3 consists of 14 residues. Germline loops: CDR1 MNHEY, CDR2 SMNVEV (reference sequence). CDR3 coding DNA: TGTGCCAGCAGTTCTTCAGGGGGCTCTAAGGGCTACACCCTC. Its protein is CASSSSGGSKGYTL.

A few counts support this clone. One end of the junction does not line up with germline, which may come from a read error. The genes are TRBV4-1 and TRBJ2-7; 9 bases agree with TRBD1. The germline V gene encodes CDR1 MGHRA and CDR2 YSYEKL. The CDR3 runs to 13 residues. DNA for the CDR3: TGCGCCAGCAGCCAAGCTGAGACAGGGGGGCTCTCCTTC. Encoded protein: CASSQAETGGLSF.

The V gene is TRBV6-5, the J gene TRBJ2-7; 7 positions match TRBD1. The CDR3 runs 14 residues. V was pared by 5 bases and J by 3 bases, with 7 bases of the junction left unmatched. CDR1 is MNHEY and CDR2 is SVGAGI in the germline V gene. CDR3 in amino acids: CASSRDRASYEQYF. The DNA of the CDR3 is TGTGCCAGCAGTAGAGACAGGGCGAGCTACGAGCAGTACTTC.

The chain couples TRBV19 to TRBJ1-6; D ambiguous. Per germline, CDR1 LNHDA and CDR2 SQIVND (reference sequence). Trimming removed 7 bases at V and 0 bases at J, with 10 bases between. The CDR3 consists of 15 residues. Here the CDR3 reads CASTLGDSYNSPLHF. CDR3 DNA: TGTGCCAGTACCTTGGGAGACTCCTATAATTCACCCCTCCACTTT.

By frequency in the sample, this clone is medium-sized. J is TRBJ2-3 and V is TRBV5-6, with 10 bases identical to TRBD2. V shed 0 bases and J 5 bases; nucleotides not matched to a gene: 6. Looked up from germline, CDR1 is SGHDT and CDR2 is YYEEEE. This CDR3 has 16 amino acids. The CDR3 sequence: CASSLGASGGLDTQYF. CDR3 nucleotides: TGTGCCAGCAGCTTGGGGGCTAGCGGGGGCCTAGATACGCAGTATTTT.

Notes on this clone: Sequence at one end of the junction differs from germline and may be a read error. V is TRBV19 and J is TRBJ1-1; TRBD1 matches at 8 bases. This CDR3 has 14 residues. Germline loops: CDR1 LNHDA, CDR2 SQIVND (reference sequence). The CDR3, as DNA: TGTGCCAGTAGTATTCGACAGGGGAACCCTGAAGCTTTCTTT. Its translation: CASSIRQGNPEAFF. Full variable domain (rest looked up from reference TRBV19 and TRBJ1-1): DGGITQSPKYLFRKEGQNVTLSCEQNLNHDAMYWYRQDPGQGLRLIYYSQIVNDFQKGDIAEGYSVSREKKESFPLTVTSAQKNPTAFYLCASSIRQGNPEAFFGQGTRLTVV.

The genes are TRBV11-2 and TRBJ2-7; 10 bases line up with TRBD1. This CDR3 is 15 amino acids long. In germline, CDR1 is SGHAT, CDR2 FQNNGV. V was pared by 4 bases and J by 3 bases, with 6 bases of the junction left unmatched. In DNA, the CDR3 is TGTGCCAGCAGCTCCAGGGACAGGGGCGGCTACGAGCAGTACTTC. It yields the protein CASSSRDRGGYEQYF.

V is TRBV30 and J is TRBJ1-6; TRBD1 agrees at 9 bases. The CDR3 covers 17 residues. Losses at the gene ends were 0 bases for V and 0 bases for J; bases not matched to a gene: 3. Germline V CDR1 and CDR2: GTSNPN, SVGIG (reference sequence). This CDR3 is CAWSVKTGGSYNSPLHF. The CDR3 DNA sequence: TGTGCCTGGAGTGTAAAGACAGGGGGCTCCTATAATTCACCCCTCCACTTT. Filled out from reference TRBV30 and TRBJ1-6, the complete variable domain reads SQTIHQWPATLVQPVGSPLSLECTVEGTSNPNLYWYRQAAGRGLQLLFYSVGIGQISSEVPQNLSASRPQDRQFILSSKKLLLSDSGFYLCAWSVKTGGSYNSPLHFGNGTRLTVT.

CDR3: CASKSTGVAGELFF. For the CDR3, the DNA is TGCGCCAGCAAATCGACAGGGGTAGCCGGGGAGCTGTTTTTT. This chain uses TRBV5-1 with TRBJ2-2; 8 bases fit TRBD1. CDR3 length: 14 residues. The V gene end was trimmed by 6 bases and the J gene end by 6 bases; junction bases not matched to a gene: 7. Germline CDR1 and CDR2: SGHRS and YFSETQ.

The genes are TRBV5-5 and TRBJ2-1, with 8 nucleotides matching TRBD2. This CDR3 has 15 amino acids. From germline, CDR1 is SGHKS and CDR2 YYEKEE (reference sequence). Trimming at V came to 3 bases and at J to 9 bases, leaving 11 bases not matched to a gene. DNA of the CDR3: TGTGCCAGCAGCTCACCGGGACTAGATTCCGCTGAGCAGTTCTTC. Translation gives CASSSPGLDSAEQFF. The full variable domain, its missing parts supplied by reference TRBV5-5 and TRBJ2-1, is DAGVTQSPTHLIKTRGQQVTLRCSPISGHKSVSWYQQVLGQGPQFIFQYYEKEERGRGNFPDRFSARQFPNYSSELNVNALLLGDSALYLCASSSPGLDSAEQFFGPGTRLTVL.

The chain is built from TRBV30 and TRBJ2-1; possibly TRBD2 for D (5 bases). There are 14 residues in the CDR3. Trimming shortened V by 2 bases and J by 3 bases, and 11 bases separated the two germline ends. CDR1 is GTSNPN, CDR2 SVGIG, per germline (reference sequence). The CDR3: CAWSPKGVYNEQFF. The CDR3 bases are TGTGCCTGGAGTCCGAAGGGAGTCTACAATGAGCAGTTCTTC.

The J gene is TRBJ1-5, the V gene TRBV6-5; the D gene is possibly TRBD1 (6 bases). This CDR3 has 15 amino acids. Germline V CDR1 and CDR2: MNHEY, SVGAGI. The germline V and J ends were trimmed by 6 bases and 1 base, with 13 bases remaining between them. The chain's CDR3 is CASSQDRTSNQPQHF. For the CDR3, the DNA is TGTGCCAGCAGCCAAGACAGGACCAGCAATCAGCCCCAGCATTTT.